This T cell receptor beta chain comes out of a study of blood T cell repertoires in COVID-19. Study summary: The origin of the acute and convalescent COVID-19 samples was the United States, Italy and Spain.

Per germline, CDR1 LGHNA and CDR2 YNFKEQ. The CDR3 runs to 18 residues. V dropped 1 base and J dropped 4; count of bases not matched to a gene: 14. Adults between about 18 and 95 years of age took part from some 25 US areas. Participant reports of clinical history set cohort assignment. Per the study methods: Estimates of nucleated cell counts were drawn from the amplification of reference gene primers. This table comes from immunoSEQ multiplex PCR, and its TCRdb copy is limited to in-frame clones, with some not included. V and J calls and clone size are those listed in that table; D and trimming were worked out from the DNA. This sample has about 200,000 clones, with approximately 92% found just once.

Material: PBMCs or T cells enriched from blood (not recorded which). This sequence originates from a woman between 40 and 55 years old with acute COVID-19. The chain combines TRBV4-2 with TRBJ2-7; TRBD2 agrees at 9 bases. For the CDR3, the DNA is TGTGCCAGCAGCCAAGGTCCGGGCTTTGCGGGAGGGCCATACGAGCAGTACTTC. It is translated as CASSQGPGFAGGPYEQYF.